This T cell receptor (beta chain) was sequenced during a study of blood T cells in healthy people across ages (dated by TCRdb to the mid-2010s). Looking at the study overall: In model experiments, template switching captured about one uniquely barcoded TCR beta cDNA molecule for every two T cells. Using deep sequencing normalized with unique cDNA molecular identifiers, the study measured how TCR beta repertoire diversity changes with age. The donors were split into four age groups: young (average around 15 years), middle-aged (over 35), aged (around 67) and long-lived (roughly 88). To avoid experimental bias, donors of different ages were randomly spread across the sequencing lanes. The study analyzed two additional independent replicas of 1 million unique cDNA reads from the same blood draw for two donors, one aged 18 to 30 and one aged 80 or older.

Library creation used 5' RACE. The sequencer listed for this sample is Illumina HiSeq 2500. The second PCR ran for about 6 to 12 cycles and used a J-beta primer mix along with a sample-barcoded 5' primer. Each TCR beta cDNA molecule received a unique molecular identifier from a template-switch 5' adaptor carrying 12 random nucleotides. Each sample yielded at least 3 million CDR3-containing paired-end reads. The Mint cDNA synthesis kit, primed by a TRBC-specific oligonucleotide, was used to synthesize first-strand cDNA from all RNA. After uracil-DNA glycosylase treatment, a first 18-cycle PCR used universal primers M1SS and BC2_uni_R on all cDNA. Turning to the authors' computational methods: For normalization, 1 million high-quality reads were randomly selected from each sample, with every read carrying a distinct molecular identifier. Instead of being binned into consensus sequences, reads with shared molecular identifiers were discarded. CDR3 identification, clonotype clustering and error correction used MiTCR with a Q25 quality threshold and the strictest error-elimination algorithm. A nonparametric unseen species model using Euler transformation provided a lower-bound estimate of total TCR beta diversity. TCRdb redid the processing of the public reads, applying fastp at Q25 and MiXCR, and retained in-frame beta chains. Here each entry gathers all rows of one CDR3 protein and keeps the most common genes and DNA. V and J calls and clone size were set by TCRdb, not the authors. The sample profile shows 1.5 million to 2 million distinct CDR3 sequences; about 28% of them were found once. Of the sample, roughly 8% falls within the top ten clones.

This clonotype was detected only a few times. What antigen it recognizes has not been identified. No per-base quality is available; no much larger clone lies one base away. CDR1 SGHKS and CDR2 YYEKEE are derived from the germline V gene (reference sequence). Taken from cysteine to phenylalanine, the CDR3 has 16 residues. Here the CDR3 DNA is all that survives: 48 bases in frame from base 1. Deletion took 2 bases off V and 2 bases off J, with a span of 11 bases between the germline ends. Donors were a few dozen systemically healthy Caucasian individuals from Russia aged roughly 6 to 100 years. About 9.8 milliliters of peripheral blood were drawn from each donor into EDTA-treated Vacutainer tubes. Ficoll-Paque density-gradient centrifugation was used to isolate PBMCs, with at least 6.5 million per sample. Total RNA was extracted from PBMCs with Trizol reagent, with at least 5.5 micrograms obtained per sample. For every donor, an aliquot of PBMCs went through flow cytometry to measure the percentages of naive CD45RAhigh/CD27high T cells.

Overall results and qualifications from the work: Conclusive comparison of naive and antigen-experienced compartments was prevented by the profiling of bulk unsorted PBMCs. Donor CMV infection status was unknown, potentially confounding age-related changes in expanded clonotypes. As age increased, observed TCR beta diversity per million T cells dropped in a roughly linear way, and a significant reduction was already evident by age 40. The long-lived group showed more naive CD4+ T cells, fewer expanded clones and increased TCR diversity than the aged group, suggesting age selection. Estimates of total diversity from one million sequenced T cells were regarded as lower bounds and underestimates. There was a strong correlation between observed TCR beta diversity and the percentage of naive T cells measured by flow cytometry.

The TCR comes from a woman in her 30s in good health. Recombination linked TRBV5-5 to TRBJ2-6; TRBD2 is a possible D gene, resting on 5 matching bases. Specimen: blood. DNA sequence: TGTGCCAGCAGCTTTCGTTTGGAGGCTGGGGCCAACGTCCTGACTTTC. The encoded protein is CASSFRLEAGANVLTF.